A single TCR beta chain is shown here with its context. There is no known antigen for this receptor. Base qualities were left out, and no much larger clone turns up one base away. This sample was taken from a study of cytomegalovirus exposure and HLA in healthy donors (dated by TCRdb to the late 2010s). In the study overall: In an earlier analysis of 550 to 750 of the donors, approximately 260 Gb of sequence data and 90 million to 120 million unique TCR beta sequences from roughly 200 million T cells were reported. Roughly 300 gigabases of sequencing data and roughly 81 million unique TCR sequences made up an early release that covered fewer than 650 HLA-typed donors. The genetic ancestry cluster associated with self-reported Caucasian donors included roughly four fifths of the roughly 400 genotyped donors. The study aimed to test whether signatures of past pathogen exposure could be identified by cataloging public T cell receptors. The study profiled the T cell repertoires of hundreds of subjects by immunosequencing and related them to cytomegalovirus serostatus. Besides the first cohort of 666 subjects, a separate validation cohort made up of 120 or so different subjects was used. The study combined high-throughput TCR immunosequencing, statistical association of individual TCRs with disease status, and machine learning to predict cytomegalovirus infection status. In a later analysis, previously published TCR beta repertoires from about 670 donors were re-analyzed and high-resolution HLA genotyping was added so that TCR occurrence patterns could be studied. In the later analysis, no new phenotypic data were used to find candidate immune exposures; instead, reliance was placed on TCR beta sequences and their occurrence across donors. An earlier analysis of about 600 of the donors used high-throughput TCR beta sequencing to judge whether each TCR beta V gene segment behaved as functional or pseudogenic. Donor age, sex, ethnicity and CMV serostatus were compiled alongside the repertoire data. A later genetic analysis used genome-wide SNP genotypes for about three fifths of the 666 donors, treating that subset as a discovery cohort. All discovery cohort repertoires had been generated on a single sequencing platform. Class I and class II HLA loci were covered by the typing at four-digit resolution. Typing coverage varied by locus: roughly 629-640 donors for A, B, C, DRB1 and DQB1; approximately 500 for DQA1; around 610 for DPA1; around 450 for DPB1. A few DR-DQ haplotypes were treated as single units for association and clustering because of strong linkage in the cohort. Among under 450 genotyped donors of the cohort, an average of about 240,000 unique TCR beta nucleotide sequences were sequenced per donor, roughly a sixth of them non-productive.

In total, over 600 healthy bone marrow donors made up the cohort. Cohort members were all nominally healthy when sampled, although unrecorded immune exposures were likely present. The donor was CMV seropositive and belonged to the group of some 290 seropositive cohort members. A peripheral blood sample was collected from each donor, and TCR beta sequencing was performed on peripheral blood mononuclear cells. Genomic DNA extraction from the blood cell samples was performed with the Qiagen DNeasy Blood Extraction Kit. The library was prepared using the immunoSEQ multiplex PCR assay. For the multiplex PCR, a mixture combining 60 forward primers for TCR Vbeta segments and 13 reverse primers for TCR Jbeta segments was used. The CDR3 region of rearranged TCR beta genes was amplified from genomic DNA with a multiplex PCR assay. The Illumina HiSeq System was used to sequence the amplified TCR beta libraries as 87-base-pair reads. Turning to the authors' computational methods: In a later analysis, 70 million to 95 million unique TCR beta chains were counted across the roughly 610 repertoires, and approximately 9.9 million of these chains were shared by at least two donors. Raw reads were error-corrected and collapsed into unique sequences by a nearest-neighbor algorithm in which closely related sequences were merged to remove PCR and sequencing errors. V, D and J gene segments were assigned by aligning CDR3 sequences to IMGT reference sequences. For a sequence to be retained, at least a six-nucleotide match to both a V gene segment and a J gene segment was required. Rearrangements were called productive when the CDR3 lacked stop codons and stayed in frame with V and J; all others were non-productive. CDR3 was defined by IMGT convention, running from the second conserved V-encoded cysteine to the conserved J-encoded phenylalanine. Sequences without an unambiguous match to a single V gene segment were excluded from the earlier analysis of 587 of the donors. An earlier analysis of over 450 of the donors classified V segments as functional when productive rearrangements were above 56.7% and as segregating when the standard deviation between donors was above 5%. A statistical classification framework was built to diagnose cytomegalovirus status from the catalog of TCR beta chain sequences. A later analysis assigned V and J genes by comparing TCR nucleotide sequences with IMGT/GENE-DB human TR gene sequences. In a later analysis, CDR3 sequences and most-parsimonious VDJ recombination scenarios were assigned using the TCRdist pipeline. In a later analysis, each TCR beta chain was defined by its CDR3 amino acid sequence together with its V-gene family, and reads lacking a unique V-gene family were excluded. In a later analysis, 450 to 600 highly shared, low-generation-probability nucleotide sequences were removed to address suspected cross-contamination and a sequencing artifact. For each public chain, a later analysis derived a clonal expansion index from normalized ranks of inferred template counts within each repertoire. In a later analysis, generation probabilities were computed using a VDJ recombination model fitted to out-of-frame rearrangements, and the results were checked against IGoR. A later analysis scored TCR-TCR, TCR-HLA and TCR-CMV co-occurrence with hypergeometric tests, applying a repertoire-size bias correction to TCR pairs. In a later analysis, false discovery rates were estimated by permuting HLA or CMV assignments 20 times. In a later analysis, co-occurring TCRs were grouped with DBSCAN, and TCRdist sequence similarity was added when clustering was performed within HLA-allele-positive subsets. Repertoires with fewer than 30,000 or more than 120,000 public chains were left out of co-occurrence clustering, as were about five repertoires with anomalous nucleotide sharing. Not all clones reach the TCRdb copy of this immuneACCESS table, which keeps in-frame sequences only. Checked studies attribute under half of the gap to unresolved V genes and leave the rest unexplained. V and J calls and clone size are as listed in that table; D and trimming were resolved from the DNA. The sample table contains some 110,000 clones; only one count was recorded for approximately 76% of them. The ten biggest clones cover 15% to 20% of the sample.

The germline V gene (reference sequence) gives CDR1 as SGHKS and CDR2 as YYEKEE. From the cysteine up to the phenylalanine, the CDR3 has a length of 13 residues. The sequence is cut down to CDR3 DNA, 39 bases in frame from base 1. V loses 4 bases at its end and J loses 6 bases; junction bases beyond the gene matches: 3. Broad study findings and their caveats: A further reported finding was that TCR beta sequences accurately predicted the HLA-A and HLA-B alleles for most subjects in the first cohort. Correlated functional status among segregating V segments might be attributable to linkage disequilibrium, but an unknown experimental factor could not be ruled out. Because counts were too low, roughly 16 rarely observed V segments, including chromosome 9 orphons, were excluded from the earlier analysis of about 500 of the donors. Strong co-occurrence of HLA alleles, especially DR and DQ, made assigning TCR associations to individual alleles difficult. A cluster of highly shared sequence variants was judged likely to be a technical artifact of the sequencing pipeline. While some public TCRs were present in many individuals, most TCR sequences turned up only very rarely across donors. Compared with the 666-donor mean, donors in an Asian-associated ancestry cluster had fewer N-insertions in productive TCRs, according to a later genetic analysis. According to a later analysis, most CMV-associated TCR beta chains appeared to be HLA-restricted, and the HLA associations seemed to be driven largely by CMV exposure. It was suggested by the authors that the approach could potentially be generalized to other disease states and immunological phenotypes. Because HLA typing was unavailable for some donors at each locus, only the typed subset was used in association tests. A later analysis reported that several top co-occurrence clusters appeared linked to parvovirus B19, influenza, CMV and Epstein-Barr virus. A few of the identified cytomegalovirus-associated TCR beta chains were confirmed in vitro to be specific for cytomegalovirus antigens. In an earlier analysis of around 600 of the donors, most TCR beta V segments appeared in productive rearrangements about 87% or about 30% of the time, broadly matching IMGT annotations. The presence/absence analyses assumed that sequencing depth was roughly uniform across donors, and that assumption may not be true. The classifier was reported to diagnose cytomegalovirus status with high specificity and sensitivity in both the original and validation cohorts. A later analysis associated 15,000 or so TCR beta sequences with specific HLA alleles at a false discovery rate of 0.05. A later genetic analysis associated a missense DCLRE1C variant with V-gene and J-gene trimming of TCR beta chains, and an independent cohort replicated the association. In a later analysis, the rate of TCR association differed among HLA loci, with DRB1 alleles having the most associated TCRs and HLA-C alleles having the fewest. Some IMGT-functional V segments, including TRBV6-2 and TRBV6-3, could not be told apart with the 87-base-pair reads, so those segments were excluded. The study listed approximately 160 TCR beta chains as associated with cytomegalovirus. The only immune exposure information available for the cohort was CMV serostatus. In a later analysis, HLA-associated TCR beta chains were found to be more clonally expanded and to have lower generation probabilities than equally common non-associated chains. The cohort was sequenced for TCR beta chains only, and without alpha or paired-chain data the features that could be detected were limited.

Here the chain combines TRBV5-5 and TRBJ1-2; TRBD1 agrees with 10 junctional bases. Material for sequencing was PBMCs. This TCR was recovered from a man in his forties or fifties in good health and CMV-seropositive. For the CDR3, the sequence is CASSPDRGDGYTF. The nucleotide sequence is TGTGCCAGCAGCCCGGACAGGGGGGATGGCTACACCTTC.